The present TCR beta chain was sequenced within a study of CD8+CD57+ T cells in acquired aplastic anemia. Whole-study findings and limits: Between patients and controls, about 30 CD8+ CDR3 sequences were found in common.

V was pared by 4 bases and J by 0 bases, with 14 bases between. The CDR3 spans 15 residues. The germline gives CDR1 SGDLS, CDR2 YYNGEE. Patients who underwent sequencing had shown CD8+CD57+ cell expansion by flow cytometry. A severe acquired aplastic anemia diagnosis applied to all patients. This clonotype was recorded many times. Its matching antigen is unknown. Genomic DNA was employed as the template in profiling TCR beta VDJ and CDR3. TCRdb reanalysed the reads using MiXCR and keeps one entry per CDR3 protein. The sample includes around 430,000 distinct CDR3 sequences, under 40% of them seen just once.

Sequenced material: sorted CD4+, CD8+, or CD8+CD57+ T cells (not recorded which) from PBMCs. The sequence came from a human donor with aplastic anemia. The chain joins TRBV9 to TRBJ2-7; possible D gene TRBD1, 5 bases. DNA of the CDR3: TGTGCCAGCAGCCCCCGACAGACACGCTCCTACGAGCAGTACTTC. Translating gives CASSPRQTRSYEQYF. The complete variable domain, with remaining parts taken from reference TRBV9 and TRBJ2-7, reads DSGVTQTPKHLITATGQRVTLRCSPRSGDLSVYWYQQSLDQGLQFLIQYYNGEERAKGNILERFSAQQFPDLHSELNLSSLELGDSALYFCASSPRQTRSYEQYFGPGTRLTVT.